Below are 11 T cell receptor beta chains sequenced from a single sample in a study of blood T cell repertoires in COVID-19. Produced via immunoSEQ multiplex PCR; TCRdb's table is partial and in-frame only. Of 150,000 to 250,000 clones detected, 90% to 95% appear once; the ten largest clones hold roughly 0.76%. Source material: peripheral blood. Receptors were obtained from a man aged 25-45 years with COVID-19, enrolled during active disease.

The chain employs TRBV18 and TRBJ1-1; D remains unclear. V was shortened by 2 bases and J by 4 bases, with 11 bases between the two germline ends. The CDR3 has 14 amino acids. Germline CDR1 reads KGHSH; CDR2 reads LQKENI. The CDR3 spells CASSPSSEGTEAFF. The CDR3 nucleotides read TGTGCCAGCTCACCAAGTTCGGAGGGCACTGAAGCTTTCTTT.

This chain links TRBV10-1 with TRBJ1-2, with 8 bases that match TRBD1. With V trimmed by 0 bases and J by 7 bases, 4 bases remained unmatched. This CDR3 has 14 residues. Germline values: CDR1 WNHNN, CDR2 SYGVQD (reference sequence). CDR3 nucleotides: TGCGCCAGCAGTGAGTCGGACAGGGTGGTTGGCTACACCTTC. Translated: CASSESDRVVGYTF.

This clone was seen just once. The rearrangement uses TRBV5-4 and TRBJ1-2, with 8 bases matching TRBD1. Per the germline V gene, CDR1 is SGHNT and CDR2 is YYREEE (reference sequence). The CDR3 sequence is 14 residues long. V dropped 4 bases and J dropped 2; count of bases not matched to a gene: 4. The chain's CDR3 is CASSIRTGNYGYTF. The CDR3 DNA reads TGTGCCAGCAGCATCCGGACAGGGAACTATGGCTACACCTTC.

The V gene is TRBV19, the J gene TRBJ2-7, with unresolved D. Per the germline V gene, CDR1 is LNHDA and CDR2 is SQIVND (reference sequence). The CDR3 extends over 14 amino acids. Trimming removed 2 bases from V and 0 bases from J, with 8 bases in between. DNA of the CDR3: TGTGCCAGTAGTATAACTTCGGGCTCCTACGAGCAGTACTTC. It is translated as CASSITSGSYEQYF.

The chain combines TRBV11-2 with TRBJ2-3, with 10 bases lining up with TRBD2. This CDR3 is 18 amino acids long. Germline V gene sequence: CDR1 SGHAT, CDR2 FQNNGV. The V segment lost 1 base and the J segment 1 base; nucleotides outside the gene matches: 8. The CDR3 DNA reads as TGTGCCAGCAGCTTAGTTGTTACGAGCGGGGGGGGCACAGATACGCAGTATTTT. This codes for CASSLVVTSGGGTDTQYF.

This chain uses TRBV5-4 with TRBJ2-6, with D maybe TRBD1 (5 bases). This CDR3 has 15 amino acids. Germline CDR1 and CDR2: SGHNT and YYREEE (reference sequence). V lost 1 base and J 1 base, leaving 6 bases between the germline ends. The CDR3 DNA reads as TGTGCCAGCAGCTTGAGACAGTCTGGGGCCAACGTCCTGACTTTC. It specifies CASSLRQSGANVLTF.

This clone was seen once. The rearrangement links TRBV29-1 to TRBJ2-5, with 8 bases matching TRBD1. CDR1 and CDR2 (germline): SQVTM, ANQGSEA. Unmatched junction bases numbered 5, after V lost 4 bases and J lost 4 bases. The CDR3 is 13 residues long. The CDR3 DNA sequence: TGCAGCGTTGGACAGGGGCCGGGAGAGACCCAGTACTTC. Translating it yields CSVGQGPGETQYF. The complete variable domain, with remaining parts taken from reference TRBV29-1 and TRBJ2-5, reads SAVISQKPSRDICQRGTSLTIQCQVDSQVTMMFWYRQQPGQSLTLIATANQGSEATYESGFVIDKFPISRPNLTFSTLTVSNMSPEDSSIYLCSVGQGPGETQYFGPGTRLLVL.

This sequence joins TRBV5-4 and TRBJ1-1; 8 bases are shared with TRBD1. There are 15 residues in the CDR3. Germline assignment: CDR1 SGHNT and CDR2 YYREEE (reference sequence). V trimming: 4 bases; J trimming: 4 bases; junction bases outside the gene matches: 9. CDR3 DNA sequence: TGTGCCAGCAGCCGACCCCAGGGGGCCCTCACTGAAGCTTTCTTT. Its translation is CASSRPQGALTEAFF.

The rearrangement links TRBV6-4 to TRBJ1-1, with D possibly TRBD1 on 5 matching bases. The germline CDR1 and CDR2 sequences are MRHNA and SNTAGT. Trimming took 9 bases from V and 2 from J, leaving 13 bases between them. The length of the CDR3 is 13 residues. CDR3 region: CASSTESNTEAFF. Here the CDR3 DNA reads TGTGCCAGTTCGACAGAAAGCAACACTGAAGCTTTCTTT.

This chain links TRBV2 with TRBJ1-5; D is unclear. V lost 3 bases and J lost 4, with 10 bases in between. The CDR3 totals 14 residues. The germline gives CDR1 SNHLY, CDR2 FYNNEI. CDR3 bases: TGTGCCAGCAGTGACGTAGCGGGGAATCAGCCCCAGCATTTT. Translating gives CASSDVAGNQPQHF.

V usage is TRBV27 and J usage is TRBJ1-5; TRBD1 might be the D (5 bases). Germline CDR1 is MNHEY and CDR2 is SMNVEV (reference sequence). This CDR3 region has 15 residues. Trimming removed 6 bases from V and 5 bases from J, with 17 bases in between. The CDR3 reads CASSHLGGVDQPQHF. The CDR3 DNA reads TGTGCCAGCAGCCACTTGGGAGGGGTTGATCAGCCCCAGCATTTT.